These 32 T cell receptor beta chains share one sample of origin, sequenced in a study of T cell responses to AZD1222 COVID-19 vaccine. Clones were sequenced by immunoSEQ multiplex PCR, and TCRdb holds only the in-frame ones, with some missing. The sample lists about 120,000 clones, approximately 86% occurring once. Sequences were derived from peripheral blood, sampled 28 days after the second AZD1222 dose. These TCRs come from an adult who received the AZD1222 COVID-19 vaccine.

This clone occurred once. V and J are TRBV4-1 and TRBJ1-1; D is possibly TRBD1 (6 bases). Germline CDR1 reads MGHRA; CDR2 reads YSYEKL. The CDR3 contains 17 residues. Trimming took 0 bases from V and 3 from J, leaving 17 bases between them. The CDR3 reads CASSQDSVGGADTEAFF. CDR3 nucleotide sequence: TGCGCCAGCAGCCAAGATAGTGTCGGGGGCGCTGACACTGAAGCTTTCTTT.

The J gene is TRBJ2-7, the V gene TRBV23-1; 8 bases align to TRBD1. TRBV23-1 is given ORF status, its function remaining uncertain. V trimming: 8 bases; J trimming: 1 base; junction bases outside the gene matches: 4. The CDR3 runs 13 residues. The CDR3 here is CASGNRGSYEQYF. The CDR3 DNA reads as TGCGCCAGCGGCAACAGGGGGTCCTACGAGCAGTACTTC.

This chain links TRBV4-2 with TRBJ2-7; 8 nucleotides line up with TRBD2. J lost 0 bases, V lost 4 bases, and 11 bases had no gene match. This CDR3 spans 17 amino acids. Germline CDR1 is LGHNA and CDR2 is YNFKEQ. The CDR3: CASSPSVTSGSSYEQYF. CDR3 DNA sequence: TGTGCCAGCAGCCCGAGTGTCACTAGCGGTAGCTCCTACGAGCAGTACTTC.

The rearrangement joins TRBV5-1 to TRBJ1-4; no clear D gene. CDR3 length: 17 amino acids. V was trimmed by 4 bases and J by 0 bases, leaving 16 bases between them. The germline CDR1 and CDR2 sequences are SGHRS and YFSETQ. This chain's CDR3 is CASSPYAFDATNEKLFF. In DNA form, the CDR3 reads TGCGCCAGCAGCCCTTACGCCTTCGATGCAACTAATGAAAAACTGTTTTTT.

The CDR3 DNA sequence: TGTGCCAGCAGCCCGGACGGGGGCTGGGAGCAGTACTTC. It translates to CASSPDGGWEQYF. This chain connects TRBV9 to TRBJ2-7, with D tentatively TRBD1 or TRBD2 (6 bases each). This CDR3 region has 13 residues. The germline CDR1 and CDR2 sequences are SGDLS and YYNGEE. Trimming left V 4 bases short and J 7 bases short, with 15 bases between.

The chain is built from TRBV30 and TRBJ2-7; D not certain. This CDR3 has 12 residues. Trimming removed 8 bases at V and 3 bases at J, with 14 bases between. From germline, CDR1 is GTSNPN and CDR2 SVGIG (reference sequence). CDR3 DNA: TGTGCCCTCCGGAAGTCTTACTACGAGCAGTACTTC. Encoded protein: CALRKSYYEQYF.

This chain joins TRBV4-2 and TRBJ2-3; 9 bases fit TRBD2. CDR1 is LGHNA, CDR2 YNFKEQ, per germline. This CDR3 has 16 amino acids. J lost 6 bases, V lost 5 bases, and 12 bases had no gene match. CDR3: CASSSLAGLTADTQYF. As DNA, the CDR3 is TGTGCCAGCAGCTCCCTAGCGGGACTCACGGCGGATACGCAGTATTTT.

The rearrangement uses TRBV5-5 and TRBJ2-7; D call uncertain. V was cut by 3 bases and J by 2 bases, with 12 bases left in between. CDR3 length equals 14 residues. Germline V gene data show CDR1 as SGHKS and CDR2 as YYEKEE (reference sequence). The CDR3 DNA follows: TGTGCCAGCAGCTATGGGAAGGGCCCCTACGAGCAGTACTTC. Protein: CASSYGKGPYEQYF.

The sample holds a few counts of this clone. The V and J genes are TRBV9 and TRBJ1-2; D gene unclear. This CDR3 region has 14 residues. Trimming shortened V by 0 bases and J by 8 bases, and 14 bases separated the two germline ends. Germline V gives CDR1 SGDLS, CDR2 YYNGEE. The CDR3: CASSVAHGDRGYTF. The DNA of the CDR3 is TGTGCCAGCAGCGTAGCTCACGGCGATAGGGGCTACACCTTC. Drawing the rest from reference TRBV9 and TRBJ1-2, the complete variable domain is DSGVTQTPKHLITATGQRVTLRCSPRSGDLSVYWYQQSLDQGLQFLIQYYNGEERAKGNILERFSAQQFPDLHSELNLSSLELGDSALYFCASSVAHGDRGYTFGSGTRLTVV.

The V call is TRBV19, the J call TRBJ2-1; D is unresolved. This CDR3 spans 13 amino acids. Trimming left V 3 bases short and J 3 bases short, with 6 bases between. Germline V lookup: CDR1 LNHDA, CDR2 SQIVND (reference sequence). CDR3: CASSIGDYNEQFF. The CDR3 nucleotides read TGTGCCAGTAGTATCGGAGACTACAATGAGCAGTTCTTC. The whole variable domain, filled in from reference TRBV19 and TRBJ2-1, reads DGGITQSPKYLFRKEGQNVTLSCEQNLNHDAMYWYRQDPGQGLRLIYYSQIVNDFQKGDIAEGYSVSREKKESFPLTVTSAQKNPTAFYLCASSIGDYNEQFFGPGTRLTVL.

The V and J genes are TRBV30 and TRBJ1-6; TRBD1 aligns across 7 bases. Trimming removed 5 bases from V and 7 bases from J; junction bases left unmatched: 5. CDR1 and CDR2 from the germline V gene are GTSNPN and SVGIG (reference sequence). This CDR3 is built from 13 residues. The chain's CDR3 is CAWEGQINSPLHF. CDR3 DNA sequence: TGTGCCTGGGAGGGACAGATAAATTCACCCCTCCACTTT.

The genes are TRBV6-4 and TRBJ1-5; TRBD1 matches 11 bases. Germline-derived CDR1 and CDR2 are MRHNA and SNTAGT. The CDR3 is 19 amino acids. CDR3 in amino acids: CAPIFCNYLGQGAGQPQHF. The CDR3 DNA reads as TGTGCTCCCATTTTCTGTAATTATCTCGGACAGGGGGCTGGTCAGCCCCAGCATTTT.

The chain has TRBV27 and TRBJ2-1; D possibly corresponds to TRBD2 (5 bases). From germline, CDR1 is MNHEY and CDR2 SMNVEV (reference sequence). V lost 5 bases, J lost 10 bases, and 18 bases lay in between. The CDR3 loop spans 14 amino acids. CDR3 sequence: CASSPTYFGEEQFF. Here the CDR3 DNA reads TGTGCCAGCAGTCCTACGTACTTTGGGGAGGAGCAGTTCTTC.

V usage is TRBV10-3 and J usage is TRBJ2-3, with D uncertain. Per germline, CDR1 ENHRY and CDR2 SYGVKD. The CDR3 contains 14 residues. Trimming cost V 2 bases and J 0 bases, with 6 bases left between them. For the CDR3, the DNA is TGTGCCATCAGTGAGAATCAAAGCACAGATACGCAGTATTTT. Its protein is CAISENQSTDTQYF.

The chain recombines TRBV4-3 with TRBJ2-3; D not certain. V was pared by 4 bases and J by 0 bases, with 8 bases between. Per the germline V gene, CDR1 is LGHNA and CDR2 is YSLEER. The CDR3 is 14 amino acids. CDR3 sequence reads: CASSPRKSTDTQYF. The CDR3 nucleotides read TGCGCCAGCAGCCCCCGGAAGAGCACAGATACGCAGTATTTT.

The chain employs TRBV7-2 and TRBJ1-2; possibly TRBD1 for D (5 bases). Germline lookup yields CDR1 SGHTA and CDR2 FQGNSA. The ends were cut back, 2 bases at V and 6 bases at J, with 10 bases in the middle. CDR3 length equals 13 residues. Here the CDR3 reads CASSLLWGDGYTF. The CDR3 DNA sequence: TGTGCCAGCAGCTTACTGTGGGGCGATGGCTACACCTTC. The whole variable domain, remainder taken from reference TRBV7-2 and TRBJ1-2, is GAGVSQSPSNKVTEKGKDVELRCDPISGHTALYWYRQSLGQGLEFLIYFQGNSAPDKSGLPSDRFSAERTGGSVSTLTIQRTQQEDSAVYLCASSLLWGDGYTFGSGTRLTVV.

The count of this clone is one. The V gene is TRBV5-1, the J gene TRBJ1-5; 8 nucleotides match TRBD1. The CDR3 runs to 15 residues. V was pared by 4 bases and J by 5 bases, with 8 bases of the junction left unmatched. CDR1 and CDR2 (germline): SGHRS, YFSETQ. The CDR3 DNA sequence: TGCGCCAGCAGCCGGTCAGGGGGCCAGGATCAGCCCCAGCATTTT. Amino acid sequence: CASSRSGGQDQPQHF.

In this sample, this clone turned up a few times. The V and J genes are TRBV6-1 and TRBJ2-5, with a possible D match to TRBD1 (7 bases). The CDR3 loop spans 14 amino acids. The V gene lost 2 bases and the J gene lost 7 bases, with 14 bases spanning the gap. Per the germline V gene, CDR1 is MNHNS and CDR2 is SASEGT. The DNA of the CDR3 is TGTGCCAGCAGTGAAAAGCGTCAGGGGGGGACCCAGTACTTC. Amino acid sequence: CASSEKRQGGTQYF.

The genes are TRBV28 and TRBJ1-5; 9 positions agree with TRBD1. The CDR3 consists of 17 residues. The V segment lost 6 bases and the J segment 5 bases; nucleotides outside the gene matches: 14. The V gene's germline CDR1 is MDHEN and CDR2 SYDVKM. In nucleotides, the CDR3 is TGTGCCAGCAGAGTGCGAGGACAGGGGTCGCTTTATCAGCCCCAGCATTTT. Protein sequence: CASRVRGQGSLYQPQHF. Filled out from reference TRBV28 and TRBJ1-5, the complete variable domain reads DVKVTQSSRYLVKRTGEKVFLECVQDMDHENMFWYRQDPGLGLRLIYFSYDVKMKEKGDIPEGYSVSREKKERFSLILESASTNQTSMYLCASRVRGQGSLYQPQHFGDGTRLSIL.

V usage is TRBV30 and J usage is TRBJ1-2; D remains ambiguous. This CDR3 region has 13 residues. Trimming removed 0 bases at V and 9 bases at J, with 14 bases between. Per the germline V gene, CDR1 is GTSNPN and CDR2 is SVGIG (reference sequence). The CDR3 DNA reads as TGTGCCTGGAGTGTACGAGCCCGAACCAGCTACACCTTC. Protein: CAWSVRARTSYTF.

In its sample, this clone was seen once. The chain combines TRBV19 with TRBJ1-1; D might be TRBD1 (6 bases). There are 14 residues in the CDR3. From germline, CDR1 is LNHDA and CDR2 SQIVND (reference sequence). V lost 5 bases to trimming and J lost 4 bases, with 14 bases between them. The DNA for the CDR3 is TGTGCCAGTAGTGAACAGGGTTGGCGCACTGAAGCTTTCTTT. It codes for CASSEQGWRTEAFF. The whole variable domain, filled in from reference TRBV19 and TRBJ1-1, reads DGGITQSPKYLFRKEGQNVTLSCEQNLNHDAMYWYRQDPGQGLRLIYYSQIVNDFQKGDIAEGYSVSREKKESFPLTVTSAQKNPTAFYLCASSEQGWRTEAFFGQGTRLTVV.

Concerning this clone itself: Within the sample, other DNA sequences also encode this same CDR3. The chain joins TRBV12-3 or TRBV12-4 to TRBJ1-1; D gene ambiguous. CDR3 length: 13 amino acids. Trimming removed 2 bases from V and 1 base from J, with 5 bases in between. The CDR3: CASSLTENTEAFF. CDR3 nucleotides: TGTGCCAGCAGTTTAACGGAGAACACTGAAGCTTTCTTT.

This clone was seen a single time. J is TRBJ1-2 and V is TRBV5-8; maybe TRBD1 (5 bases). CDR3 length: 16 amino acids. With 4 bases removed from V and 4 bases from J, the gap between germline ends came to 20 bases. Germline values: CDR1 SGHTS, CDR2 YDEGEE. CDR3 bases: TGTGCCAGCAGCCCCGAGCCGGGACGGTGGTTCTATGGCTACACCTTC. This translates into CASSPEPGRWFYGYTF.

J is TRBJ2-7 and V is TRBV19; D is undetermined. Trimming removed 5 bases from V and 4 bases from J, with 12 bases in between. The germline V gene encodes CDR1 LNHDA and CDR2 SQIVND (reference sequence). CDR3 length: 13 residues. The CDR3 reads CASSPGGHYEQYF. As DNA, the CDR3 is TGTGCCAGTAGTCCGGGTGGTCATTACGAGCAGTACTTC.

This clone was counted a single time. V and J are TRBV18 and TRBJ1-1, with unresolved D. Per the germline V gene, CDR1 is KGHSH and CDR2 is LQKENI. The V end was cut by 5 bases, the J end by 3 bases, with 13 bases between. CDR3 length: 14 amino acids. CDR3 sequence reads: CASSGSGEDTEAFF. The CDR3 coding sequence is TGTGCCAGCTCAGGTTCCGGGGAAGACACTGAAGCTTTCTTT.

The chain recombines TRBV10-3 with TRBJ2-2; unclear D gene. In germline, CDR1 is ENHRY, CDR2 SYGVKD. Trimming cost V 2 bases and J 6 bases, with 4 bases left between them. This CDR3 region has 12 residues. CDR3 region: CAISERAGELFF. Written as DNA, the CDR3 is TGTGCCATCAGTGAGCGAGCCGGGGAGCTGTTTTTT.

V and J are TRBV29-1 and TRBJ1-1; D not certain. V was trimmed by 3 bases and J by 5 bases, leaving 13 bases between them. The CDR3 extends over 13 amino acids. Germline values: CDR1 SQVTM, CDR2 ANQGSEA. The chain's CDR3 is CSVDGSSVTEAFF. CDR3 sequence (DNA): TGCAGCGTTGACGGTTCGTCAGTGACTGAAGCTTTCTTT.

The rearrangement joins TRBV6-1 to TRBJ2-2; D is tentatively TRBD1 or TRBD2 (6 bases each). Germline CDR1 MNHNS, CDR2 SASEGT. The length of the CDR3 is 17 residues. Between the trimmed V and J ends, which lost 4 bases and 0 bases, there was a span of 15 bases. DNA of the CDR3: TGTGCCAGCAGTGCCCCTGGGGGCGGGACGAACACCGGGGAGCTGTTTTTT. It encodes CASSAPGGGTNTGELFF.

The chain recombines TRBV13 with TRBJ2-1, with D perhaps matching TRBD2 (5 bases). Deletions cut 5 bases from V and 6 bases from J, with 17 bases between. This CDR3 spans 15 amino acids. Germline-derived CDR1 and CDR2 are PRHDT and FYEKMQ (reference sequence). CDR3 in DNA: TGTGCCAGCAGCCCGGGAATTCGGTTCGGCAATGAGCAGTTCTTC. Translating gives CASSPGIRFGNEQFF.

The chain is built from TRBV27 and TRBJ1-5; perhaps TRBD1 as D (5 bases). CDR3 length: 12 residues. The germline V gene has CDR1 MNHEY and CDR2 SMNVEV (reference sequence). V was clipped by 6 bases and J by 9 bases, with 12 bases between them. The CDR3 coding sequence is TGTGCCAGCAGCAGGCCCCAGGGGCCCCAGCATTTT. It specifies CASSRPQGPQHF.

In this sample, this clone turned up once. The J gene is TRBJ1-4, the V gene TRBV10-1; no clear D gene. CDR1 is WNHNN, CDR2 SYGVQD, per germline (reference sequence). V was trimmed by 0 bases and J by 13 bases, leaving 12 bases between them. This CDR3 has 13 amino acids. The CDR3 DNA follows: TGCGCCAGCAGTGAGTCGCAAGGGCGCAGACTGTTTTTT. Amino acids: CASSESQGRRLFF.

Turning to this clone: Sequence at one end of the junction differs from germline and may be a read error. The chain combines TRBV19 with TRBJ2-7; D is undetermined. This CDR3 is 13 amino acids long. Per germline, CDR1 LNHDA and CDR2 SQIVND (reference sequence). This CDR3 reads CASSLDMFGEQYF. The CDR3 DNA follows: TGTGCCAGTAGTCTAGACATGTTCGGGGAGCAGTACTTC.